This T cell receptor (beta chain) was recovered during a study of CD8 T cells in ankylosing spondylitis. On this clonotype itself: No antigen is known for it.

Study-wide results and caveats: Reportedly, matched ankylosing spondylitis synovial fluid was significantly enriched for disease-linked clones. There was a TCR beta motif, made of several highly homologous variants, that appeared characteristic of ankylosing spondylitis blood.

MiXCR, run by TCRdb on the 5' RACE reads, gives a single entry per CDR3 protein. This repertoire shows around 300,000 distinct CDR3 sequences, less than 25% found once; its top ten account for around 3.2%. What was sequenced was blood, either unsorted or a sorted T cell fraction (not recorded which). The sequence was obtained from a female donor with ankylosing spondylitis or in good health (not recorded which).

For the CDR3, the DNA is TGTGCCAGCCTTGGCCTTAATGAAAAACTGTTTTTT. Its translation: CASLGLNEKLFF. The V and J genes are TRBV6-6 and TRBJ1-4; D gene unclear. In germline, CDR1 is MNHNY, CDR2 SVGAGI (reference sequence). V dropped 8 bases and J dropped 4 bases, with 8 bases sitting between them. The CDR3 length is 12 residues.